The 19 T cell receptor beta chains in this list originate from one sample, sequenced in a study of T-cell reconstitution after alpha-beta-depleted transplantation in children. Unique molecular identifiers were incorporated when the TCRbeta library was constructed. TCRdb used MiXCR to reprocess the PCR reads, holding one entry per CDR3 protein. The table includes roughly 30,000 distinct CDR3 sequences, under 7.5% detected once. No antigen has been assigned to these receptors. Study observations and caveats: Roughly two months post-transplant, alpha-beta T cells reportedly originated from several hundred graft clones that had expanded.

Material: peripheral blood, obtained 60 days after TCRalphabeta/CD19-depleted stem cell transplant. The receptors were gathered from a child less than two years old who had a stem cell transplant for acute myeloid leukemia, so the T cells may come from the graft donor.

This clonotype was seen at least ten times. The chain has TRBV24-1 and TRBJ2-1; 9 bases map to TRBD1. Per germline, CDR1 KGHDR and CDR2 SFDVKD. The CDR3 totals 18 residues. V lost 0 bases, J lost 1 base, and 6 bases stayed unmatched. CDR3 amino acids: CATSDLNRGLVSYNEQFF. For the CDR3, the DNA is TGTGCCACCAGTGATTTGAACAGGGGGCTTGTTTCCTACAATGAGCAGTTCTTC.

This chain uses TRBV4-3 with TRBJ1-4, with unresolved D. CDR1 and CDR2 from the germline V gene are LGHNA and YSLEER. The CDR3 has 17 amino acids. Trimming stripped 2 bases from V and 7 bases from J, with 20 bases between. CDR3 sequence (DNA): TGCGCCAGCAGCCAAAAAATCGGACTCGGGAAGCGTGAAAAACTGTTTTTT. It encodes CASSQKIGLGKREKLFF.

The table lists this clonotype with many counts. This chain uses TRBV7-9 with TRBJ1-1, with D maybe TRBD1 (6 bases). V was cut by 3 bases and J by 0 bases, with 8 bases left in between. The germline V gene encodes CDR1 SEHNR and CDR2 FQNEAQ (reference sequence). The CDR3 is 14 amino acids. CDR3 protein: CASSFRTVNTEAFF. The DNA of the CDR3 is TGTGCCAGCAGCTTTCGGACAGTGAACACTGAAGCTTTCTTT.

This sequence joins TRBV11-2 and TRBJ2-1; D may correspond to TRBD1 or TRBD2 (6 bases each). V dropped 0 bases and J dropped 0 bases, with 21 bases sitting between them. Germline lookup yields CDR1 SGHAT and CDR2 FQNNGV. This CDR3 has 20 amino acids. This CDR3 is CASSLEGGPQGPSSYNEQFF. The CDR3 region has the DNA TGTGCCAGCAGCTTAGAAGGGGGGCCCCAGGGTCCAAGCTCCTACAATGAGCAGTTCTTC.

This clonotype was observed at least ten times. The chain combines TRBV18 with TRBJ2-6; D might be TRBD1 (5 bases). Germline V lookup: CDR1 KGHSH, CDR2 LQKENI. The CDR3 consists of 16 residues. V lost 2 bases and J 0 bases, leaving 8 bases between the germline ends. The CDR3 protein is CASSPVRVSGANVLTF. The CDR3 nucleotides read TGTGCCAGCTCACCAGTCAGGGTCTCTGGGGCCAACGTCCTGACTTTC.

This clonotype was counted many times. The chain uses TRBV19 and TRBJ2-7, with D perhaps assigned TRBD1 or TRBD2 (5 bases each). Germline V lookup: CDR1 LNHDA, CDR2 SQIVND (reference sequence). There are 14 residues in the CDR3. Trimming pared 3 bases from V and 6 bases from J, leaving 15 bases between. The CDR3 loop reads CASSIQRDLGEQYF. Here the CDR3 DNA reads TGTGCCAGTAGTATCCAACGGGACCTCGGCGAGCAGTACTTC. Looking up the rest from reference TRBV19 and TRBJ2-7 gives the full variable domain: DGGITQSPKYLFRKEGQNVTLSCEQNLNHDAMYWYRQDPGQGLRLIYYSQIVNDFQKGDIAEGYSVSREKKESFPLTVTSAQKNPTAFYLCASSIQRDLGEQYFGPGTRLTVT.

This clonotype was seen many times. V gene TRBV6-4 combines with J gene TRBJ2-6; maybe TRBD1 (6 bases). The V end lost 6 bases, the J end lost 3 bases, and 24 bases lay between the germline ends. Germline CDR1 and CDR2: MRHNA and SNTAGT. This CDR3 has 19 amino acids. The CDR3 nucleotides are TGTGCCAGCAGCCAATCTACACTACAGGGTAGTGGTGGGGCCAACGTCCTGACTTTC. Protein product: CASSQSTLQGSGGANVLTF.

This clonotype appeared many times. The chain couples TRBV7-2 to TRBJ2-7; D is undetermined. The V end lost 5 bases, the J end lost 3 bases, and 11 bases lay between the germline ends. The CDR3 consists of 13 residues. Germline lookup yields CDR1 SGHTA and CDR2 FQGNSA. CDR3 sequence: CASSPGRFYEQYF. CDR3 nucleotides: TGTGCCAGCAGCCCTGGACGGTTCTACGAGCAGTACTTC.

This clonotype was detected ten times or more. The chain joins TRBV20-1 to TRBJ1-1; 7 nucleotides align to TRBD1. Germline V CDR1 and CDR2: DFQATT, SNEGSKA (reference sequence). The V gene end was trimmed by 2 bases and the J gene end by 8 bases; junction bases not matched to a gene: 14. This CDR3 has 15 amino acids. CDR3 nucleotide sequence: TGCAGTGCTAGACCAAGACACAGGGGTGGGGTGGAAGCTTTCTTT. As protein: CSARPRHRGGVEAFF.

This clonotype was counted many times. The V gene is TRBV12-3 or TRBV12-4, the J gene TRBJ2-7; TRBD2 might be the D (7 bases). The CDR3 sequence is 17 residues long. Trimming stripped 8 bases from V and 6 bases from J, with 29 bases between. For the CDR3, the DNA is TGTGCCAGCTGTTGGGGACCGTCGTGGGCAGGGGAGGGCGAGCAGTACTTC. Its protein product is CASCWGPSWAGEGEQYF.

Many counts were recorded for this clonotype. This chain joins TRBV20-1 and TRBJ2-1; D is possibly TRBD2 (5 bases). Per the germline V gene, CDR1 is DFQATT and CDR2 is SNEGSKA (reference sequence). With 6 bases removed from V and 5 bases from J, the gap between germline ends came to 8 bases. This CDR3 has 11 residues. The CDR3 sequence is CSAPGNNEQFF. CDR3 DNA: TGCAGTGCCCCGGGGAACAATGAGCAGTTCTTC.

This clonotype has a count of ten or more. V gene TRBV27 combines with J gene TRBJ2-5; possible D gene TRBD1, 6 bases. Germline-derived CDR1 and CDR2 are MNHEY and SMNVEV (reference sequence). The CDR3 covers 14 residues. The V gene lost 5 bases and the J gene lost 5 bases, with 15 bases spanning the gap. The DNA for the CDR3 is TGTGCCAGCAGTACCCACAGGGTCCAGGAGACCCAGTACTTC. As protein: CASSTHRVQETQYF.

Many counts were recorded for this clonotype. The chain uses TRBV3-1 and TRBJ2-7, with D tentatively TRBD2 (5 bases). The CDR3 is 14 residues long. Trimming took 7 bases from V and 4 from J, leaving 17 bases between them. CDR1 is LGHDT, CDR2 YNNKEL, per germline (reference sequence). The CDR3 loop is CASTLAGERYEQYF. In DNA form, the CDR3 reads TGTGCCAGCACCCTAGCAGGAGAACGGTACGAGCAGTACTTC.

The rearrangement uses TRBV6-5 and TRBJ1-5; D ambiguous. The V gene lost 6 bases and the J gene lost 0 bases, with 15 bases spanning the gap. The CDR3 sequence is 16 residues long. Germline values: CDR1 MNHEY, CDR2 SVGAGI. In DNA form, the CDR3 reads TGTGCCAGCAGCCTGAACGGGGATTATAGCAATCAGCCCCAGCATTTT. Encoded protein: CASSLNGDYSNQPQHF.

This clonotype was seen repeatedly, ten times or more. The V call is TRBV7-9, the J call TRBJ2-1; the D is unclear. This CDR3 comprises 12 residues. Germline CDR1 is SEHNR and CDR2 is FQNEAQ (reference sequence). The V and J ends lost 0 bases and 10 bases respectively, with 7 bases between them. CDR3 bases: TGTGCCAGCAGCTTAGCGGAAAGGGAGCAGTTCTTC. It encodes CASSLAEREQFF.

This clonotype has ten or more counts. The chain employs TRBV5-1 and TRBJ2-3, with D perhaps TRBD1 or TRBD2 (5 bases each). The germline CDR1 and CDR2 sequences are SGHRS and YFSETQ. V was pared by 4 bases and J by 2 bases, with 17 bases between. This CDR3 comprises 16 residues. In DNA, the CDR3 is TGCGCCAGCAGCCGAACCGGGACGACTTACACAGATACGCAGTATTTT. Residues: CASSRTGTTYTDTQYF.

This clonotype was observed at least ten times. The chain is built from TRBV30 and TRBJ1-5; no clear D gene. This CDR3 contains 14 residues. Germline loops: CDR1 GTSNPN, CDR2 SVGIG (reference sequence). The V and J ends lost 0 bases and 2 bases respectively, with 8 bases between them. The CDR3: CAWSVPRGNQPQHF. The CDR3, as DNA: TGTGCCTGGAGTGTCCCCCGGGGCAATCAGCCCCAGCATTTT.

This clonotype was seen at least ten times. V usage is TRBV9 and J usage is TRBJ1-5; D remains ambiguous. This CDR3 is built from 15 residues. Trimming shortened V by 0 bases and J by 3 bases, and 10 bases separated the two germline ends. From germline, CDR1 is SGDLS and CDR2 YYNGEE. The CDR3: CASSVDFSPNQPQHF. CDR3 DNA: TGTGCCAGCAGCGTAGATTTTTCTCCCAATCAGCCCCAGCATTTT.

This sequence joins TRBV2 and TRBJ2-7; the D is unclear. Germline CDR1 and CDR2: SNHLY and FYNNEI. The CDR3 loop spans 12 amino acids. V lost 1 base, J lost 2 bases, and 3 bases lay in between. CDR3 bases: TGTGCCAGCAGTGAAGGGGCCTACGAGCAGTACTTC. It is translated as CASSEGAYEQYF.